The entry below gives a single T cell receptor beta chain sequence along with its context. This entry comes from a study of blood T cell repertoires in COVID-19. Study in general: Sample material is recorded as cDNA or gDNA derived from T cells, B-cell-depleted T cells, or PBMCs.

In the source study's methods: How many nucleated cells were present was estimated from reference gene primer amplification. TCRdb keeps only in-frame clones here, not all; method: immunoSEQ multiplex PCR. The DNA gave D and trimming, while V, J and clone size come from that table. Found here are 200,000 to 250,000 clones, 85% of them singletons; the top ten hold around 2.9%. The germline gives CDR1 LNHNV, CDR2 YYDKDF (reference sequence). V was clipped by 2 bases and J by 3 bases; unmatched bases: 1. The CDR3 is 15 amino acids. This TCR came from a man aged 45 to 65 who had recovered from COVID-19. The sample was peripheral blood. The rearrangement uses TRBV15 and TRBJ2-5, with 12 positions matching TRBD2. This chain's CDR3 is CATSRLAGGKETQYF. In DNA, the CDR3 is TGTGCCACCAGCAGACTAGCGGGAGGGAAAGAGACCCAGTACTTC.